This T cell receptor beta chain was captured by sequencing in a study of blood T cells in healthy people across ages. Study as a whole: Per every two T cells, about one barcoded beta molecule was captured by template switching. Study-wide results and caveats: Investigators viewed diversity estimates from one million T cells as underestimates, the study reported. Observed TCR beta diversity per million T cells went down as age went up. This fall followed a roughly linear course with age.

Concerning this clonotype itself: Its antigen is unknown.

A sample-barcoded 5' primer and a J-beta primer mix were used in a second PCR of about 6 to 11 cycles. All samples yielded 2.5 million or more CDR3-containing paired-end reads. TCRdb independently ran MiXCR on the 5' RACE reads; one entry per CDR3 protein. The data show 550,000 to 650,000 distinct CDR3 sequences, approximately 30% seen once. Source material: blood. The source of this sequence is a woman older than 75 in good health.

This CDR3 is CASSPYGVAGDNEQFF. The CDR3 region has the DNA TGTGCCAGCAGCCCTTATGGGGTAGCGGGAGACAATGAGCAGTTCTTC. The chain recombines TRBV7-8 with TRBJ2-1; TRBD2 agrees at 9 bases. The V and J ends lost 5 bases and 5 bases, in that order; junction bases with no gene match: 10. The CDR3 is made up of 16 amino acids. Germline loops: CDR1 SGHVS, CDR2 FQNEAQ. Full variable domain (missing parts from reference TRBV7-8 and TRBJ2-1): GAGVSQSPRYKVAKRGQDVALRCDPISGHVSLFWYQQALGQGPEFLTYFQNEAQLDKSGLPSDRFFAERPEGSVSTLKIQRTQQEDSAVYLCASSPYGVAGDNEQFFGPGTRLTVL.